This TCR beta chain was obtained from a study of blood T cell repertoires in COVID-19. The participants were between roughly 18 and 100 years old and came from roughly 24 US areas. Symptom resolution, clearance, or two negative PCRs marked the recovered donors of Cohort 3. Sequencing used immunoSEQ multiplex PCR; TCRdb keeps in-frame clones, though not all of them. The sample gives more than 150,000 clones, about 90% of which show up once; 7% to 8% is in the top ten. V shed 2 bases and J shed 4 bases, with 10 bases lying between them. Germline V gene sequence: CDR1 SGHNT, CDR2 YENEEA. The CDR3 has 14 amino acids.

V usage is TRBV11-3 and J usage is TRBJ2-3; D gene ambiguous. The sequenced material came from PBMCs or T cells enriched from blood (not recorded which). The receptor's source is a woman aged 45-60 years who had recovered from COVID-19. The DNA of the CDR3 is TGTGCCAGCAGCTTAACTGGTAGTTCAGATACGCAGTATTTT. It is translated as CASSLTGSSDTQYF.